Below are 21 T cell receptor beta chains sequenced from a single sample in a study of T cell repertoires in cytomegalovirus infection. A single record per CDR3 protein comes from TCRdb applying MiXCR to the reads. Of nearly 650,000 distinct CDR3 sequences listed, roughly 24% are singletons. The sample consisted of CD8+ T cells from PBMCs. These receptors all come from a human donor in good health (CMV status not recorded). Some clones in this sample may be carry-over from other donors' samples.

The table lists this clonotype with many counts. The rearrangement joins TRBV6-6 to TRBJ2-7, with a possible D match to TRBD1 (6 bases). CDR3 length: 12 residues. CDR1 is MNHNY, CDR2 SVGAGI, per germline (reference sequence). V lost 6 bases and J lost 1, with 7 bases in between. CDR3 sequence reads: CASSQGSYEQYV. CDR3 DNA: TGTGCCAGCAGCCAGGGGTCCTACGAGCAGTACGTC.

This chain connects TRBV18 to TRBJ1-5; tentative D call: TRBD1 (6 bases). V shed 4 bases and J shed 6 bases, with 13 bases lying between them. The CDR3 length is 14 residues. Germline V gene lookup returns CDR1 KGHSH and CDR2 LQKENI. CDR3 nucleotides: TGTGCCAGCTCACGGGAACAGGGCAGTCAGCCCCAGCATTTT. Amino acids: CASSREQGSQPQHF.

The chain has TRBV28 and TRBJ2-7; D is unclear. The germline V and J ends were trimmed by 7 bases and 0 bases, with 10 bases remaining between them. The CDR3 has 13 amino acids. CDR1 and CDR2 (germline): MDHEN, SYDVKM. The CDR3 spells CASTPSSSYEQYV. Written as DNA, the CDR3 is TGTGCCAGCACCCCCTCGAGCTCCTACGAGCAGTACGTC.

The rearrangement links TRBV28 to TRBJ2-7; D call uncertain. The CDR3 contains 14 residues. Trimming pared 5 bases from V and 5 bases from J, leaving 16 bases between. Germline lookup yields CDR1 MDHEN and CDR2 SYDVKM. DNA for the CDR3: TGTGCCAGCAGTAGGGTCAGGTCAGAGGACGAGCAGTACGTC. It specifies CASSRVRSEDEQYV.

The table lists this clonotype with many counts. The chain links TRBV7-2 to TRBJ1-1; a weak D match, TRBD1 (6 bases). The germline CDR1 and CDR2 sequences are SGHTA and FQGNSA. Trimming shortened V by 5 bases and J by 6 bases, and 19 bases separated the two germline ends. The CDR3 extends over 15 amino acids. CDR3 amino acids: CASSTGHRVVPEAFF. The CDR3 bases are TGTGCCAGCAGCACTGGGCACAGGGTGGTTCCTGAAGCTTTCTTT.

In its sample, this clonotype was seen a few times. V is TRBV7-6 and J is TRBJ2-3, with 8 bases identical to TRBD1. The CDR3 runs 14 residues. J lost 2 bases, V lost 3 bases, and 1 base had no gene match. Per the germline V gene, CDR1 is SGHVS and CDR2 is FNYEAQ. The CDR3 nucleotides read TGTGCCAGCAGCTTGACAGGGGACACAGATACGCAGTATTTT. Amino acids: CASSLTGDTDTQYF.

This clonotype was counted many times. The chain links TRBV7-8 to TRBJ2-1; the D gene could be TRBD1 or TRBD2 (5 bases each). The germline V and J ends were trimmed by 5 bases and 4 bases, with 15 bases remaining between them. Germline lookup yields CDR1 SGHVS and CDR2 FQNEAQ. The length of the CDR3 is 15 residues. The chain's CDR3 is CASSAPGRLYNEQFF. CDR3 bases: TGTGCCAGCAGCGCACCGGGACGGTTGTACAATGAGCAGTTCTTC.

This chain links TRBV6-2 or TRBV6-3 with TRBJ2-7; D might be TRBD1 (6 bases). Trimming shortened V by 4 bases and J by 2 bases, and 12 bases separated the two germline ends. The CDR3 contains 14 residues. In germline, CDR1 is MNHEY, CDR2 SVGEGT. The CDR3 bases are TGTGCCAGCAGTTTACAGGGTAGAACCTACGAGCAGTACGTC. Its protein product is CASSLQGRTYEQYV.

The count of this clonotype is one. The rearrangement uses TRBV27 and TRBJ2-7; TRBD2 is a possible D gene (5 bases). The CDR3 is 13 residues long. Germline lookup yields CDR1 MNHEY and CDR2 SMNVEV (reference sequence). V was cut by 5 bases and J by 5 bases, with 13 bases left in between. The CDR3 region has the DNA TGTGCCAGCAGTAATCGAGGGCCGCACGAGCAGTACGTC. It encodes CASSNRGPHEQYV.

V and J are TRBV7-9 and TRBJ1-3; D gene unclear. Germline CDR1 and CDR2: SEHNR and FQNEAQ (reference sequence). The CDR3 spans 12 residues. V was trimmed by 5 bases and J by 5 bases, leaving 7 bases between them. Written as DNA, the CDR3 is TGTGCCAGCAGCGATTGGAGAAACACCATATATTTT. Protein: CASSDWRNTIYF.

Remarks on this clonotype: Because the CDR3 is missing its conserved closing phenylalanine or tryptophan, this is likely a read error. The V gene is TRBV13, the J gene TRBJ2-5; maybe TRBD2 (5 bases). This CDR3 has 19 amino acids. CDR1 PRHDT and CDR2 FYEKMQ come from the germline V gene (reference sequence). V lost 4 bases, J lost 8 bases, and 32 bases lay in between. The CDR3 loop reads CASSSVGLFPTVPRETQYY. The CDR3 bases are TGTGCCAGCAGCTCCGTCGGACTCTTCCCCACGGTACCAAGAGAAACCCAGTACTAC.

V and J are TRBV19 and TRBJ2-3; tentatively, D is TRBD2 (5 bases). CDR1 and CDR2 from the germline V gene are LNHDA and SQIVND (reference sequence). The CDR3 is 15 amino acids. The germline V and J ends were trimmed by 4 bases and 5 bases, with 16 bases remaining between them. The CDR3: CASSRYPRGLDTQYF. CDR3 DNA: TGTGCCAGTAGTAGGTACCCCCGGGGTCTAGATACGCAGTATTTT.

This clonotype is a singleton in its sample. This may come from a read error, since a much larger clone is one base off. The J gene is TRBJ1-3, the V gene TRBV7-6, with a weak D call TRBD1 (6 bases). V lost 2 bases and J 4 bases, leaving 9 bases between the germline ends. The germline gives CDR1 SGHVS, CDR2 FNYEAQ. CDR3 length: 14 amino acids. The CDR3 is CASSLSGAGNTIYF. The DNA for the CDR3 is TGTGCCAGCAGCTTATCGGGGGCGGGAAACACCATATATTTT.

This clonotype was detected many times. CDR3 nucleotide sequence: TGTGCCAGCAGCAGCGGGGGGGCGGCCTACAATGAGCAGTTCTTC. Translation gives CASSSGGAAYNEQFF. V usage is TRBV7-2 and J usage is TRBJ2-1, with 10 nucleotides matching TRBD2. Germline CDR1 and CDR2: SGHTA and FQGNSA. The V and J ends lost 5 bases and 2 bases, in that order; junction bases with no gene match: 3. The CDR3 is made up of 15 amino acids.

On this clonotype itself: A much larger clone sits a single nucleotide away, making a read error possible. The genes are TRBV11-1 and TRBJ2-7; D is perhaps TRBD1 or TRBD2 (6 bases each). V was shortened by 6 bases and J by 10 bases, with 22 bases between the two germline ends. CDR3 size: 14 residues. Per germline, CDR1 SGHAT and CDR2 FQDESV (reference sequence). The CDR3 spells CASSYPRGAEDQYF. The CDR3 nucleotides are TGTGCCAGCAGTTATCCGAGGGGGGCAGAGGATCAGTACTTC.

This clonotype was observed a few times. CDR3 DNA sequence: TGCAGTGCTAGAGCTGGCTTTCAAGAGACCCAGTACTTC. It is translated as CSARAGFQETQYF. This chain joins TRBV20-1 and TRBJ2-5, with D hard to call. The CDR3 consists of 13 residues. Trimming took off 1 base at V and 2 bases at J, with 8 bases between the two ends. Germline V CDR1 and CDR2: DFQATT, SNEGSKA (reference sequence).

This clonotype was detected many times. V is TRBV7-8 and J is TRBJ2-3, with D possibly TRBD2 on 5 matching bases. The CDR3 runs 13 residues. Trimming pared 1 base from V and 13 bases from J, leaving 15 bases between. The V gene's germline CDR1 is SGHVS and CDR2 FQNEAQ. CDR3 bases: TGTGCCAGCAGCTTAGGTGTGAGGGCCGAGGAGTATTTT. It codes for CASSLGVRAEEYF.

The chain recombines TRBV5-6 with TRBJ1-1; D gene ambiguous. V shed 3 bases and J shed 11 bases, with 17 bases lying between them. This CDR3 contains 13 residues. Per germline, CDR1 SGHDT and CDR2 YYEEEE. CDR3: CASSSGRPAGAFF. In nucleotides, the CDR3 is TGTGCCAGCAGCTCCGGCCGGCCTGCCGGGGCTTTCTTT.

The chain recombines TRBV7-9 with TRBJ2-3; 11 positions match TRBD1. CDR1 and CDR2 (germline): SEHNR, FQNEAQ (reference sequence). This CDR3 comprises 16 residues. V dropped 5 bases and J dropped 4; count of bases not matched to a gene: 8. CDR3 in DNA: TGTGCCAGCAGCGCCCGGACAGGGGGCGCCTCAGATACGCAGTATTTT. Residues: CASSARTGGASDTQYF.

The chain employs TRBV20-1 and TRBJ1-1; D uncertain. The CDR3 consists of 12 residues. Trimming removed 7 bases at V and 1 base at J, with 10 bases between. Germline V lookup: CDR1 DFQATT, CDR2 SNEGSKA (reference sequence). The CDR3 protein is CSVSRGNTEAFF. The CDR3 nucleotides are TGCAGTGTCAGTCGGGGGAACACTGAAGCTTTCTTT.

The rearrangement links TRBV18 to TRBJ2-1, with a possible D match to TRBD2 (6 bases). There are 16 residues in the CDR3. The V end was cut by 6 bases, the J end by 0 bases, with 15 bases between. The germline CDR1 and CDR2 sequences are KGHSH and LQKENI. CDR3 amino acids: CASSPDSGSSYNEQFF. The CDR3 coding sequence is TGTGCCAGCTCCCCGGACTCCGGGAGCTCCTACAATGAGCAGTTCTTC.